This TCR beta chain was captured in a study of blood T cell repertoires in COVID-19. Study at large: T cells, B-cell-depleted T cells, or PBMCs provided the cDNA or gDNA that served as material.

In the study's own analysis: Amplified reference gene primers provided the basis for estimating nucleated cell counts. Sequencing used immunoSEQ multiplex PCR; TCRdb keeps in-frame clones, though not all of them. That table gives V, J and clone size, and the DNA gave D and trimming. The sample has roughly 110,000 clones; about two thirds are singletons. Germline CDR1 SNHLY, CDR2 FYNNEI. The germline V and J ends were trimmed by 3 bases and 7 bases, with 9 bases remaining between them. CDR3 length: 12 amino acids. The origin of this receptor is a human donor with acute or convalescent COVID-19. The donor label of this sample is uncertain. Specimen: peripheral blood. The rearrangement uses TRBV2 and TRBJ1-1; perhaps TRBD1 as D (5 bases). In nucleotides, the CDR3 is TGTGCCAGCAGTGACGACAGTCTTGAAGCTTTCTTT. This gives the protein CASSDDSLEAFF.